Shown below are 4 T cell receptor beta chains from a single sample sequenced in a study of cytomegalovirus exposure and HLA in healthy donors. Some clones are missing from TCRdb's copy, which holds only in-frame ones; the method was immunoSEQ multiplex PCR. The table lists 150,000 to 200,000 clones, approximately 87% of them singletons. Sample: PBMCs. Receptors originate from a woman in her 30s in good health and CMV-seronegative.

This clone was seen once. CDR3 in amino acids: CASSEGGRGWTDTQYF. CDR3 DNA sequence: TGTGCCAGCAGCGAGGGGGGCAGGGGGTGGACAGATACGCAGTATTTT. The chain couples TRBV9 to TRBJ2-3; possible D gene TRBD1, 7 bases. From germline, CDR1 is SGDLS and CDR2 YYNGEE. The CDR3 loop spans 16 amino acids. V lost 3 bases and J lost 3, with 17 bases in between.

This clone was counted at least ten times. This chain joins TRBV12-5 and TRBJ2-3, with D possibly matching TRBD1 (6 bases). V was shortened by 6 bases and J by 1 base, with 14 bases between the two germline ends. Germline V CDR1 and CDR2: LGHNT, FRNRAP. This CDR3 is built from 15 residues. CDR3 residues: CASGPGDTRTDTQYF. The CDR3 DNA reads TGTGCTAGTGGCCCCGGGGACACTCGCACAGATACGCAGTATTTT.

On this clone: Its ends do not fully match the called genes, so a read error is possible. V gene TRBV5-4 combines with J gene TRBJ2-1, with a possible D match to TRBD1 (7 bases). This CDR3 contains 17 residues. Germline V gene lookup returns CDR1 SGHNT and CDR2 YYREEE (reference sequence). The CDR3 nucleotides are TGTGCCAGCAGCTTGGCCAGGGGGGACTCAGGGGAATGGGGATCGCTCTTC. It codes for CASSLARGDSGEWGSLF.

This chain joins TRBV19 and TRBJ1-4; 8 bases match TRBD1. V shed 1 base and J 5 bases; nucleotides not matched to a gene: 6. The length of the CDR3 is 16 residues. Germline CDR1 is LNHDA and CDR2 is SQIVND (reference sequence). CDR3 sequence reads: CASSIAGQGGNEKLFF. The CDR3 nucleotides are TGTGCCAGTAGTATAGCCGGACAGGGCGGAAATGAAAAACTGTTTTTT.